Sequencing of this T cell receptor beta chain was carried out in a study of spatial heterogeneity in lung cancer. Study as a whole: Alpha-chain sequences were detected in numbers that were consistently lower than beta-chain sequences.

All TCR cDNA molecules were individually tagged with a unique molecular identifier. TCRdb re-analysed the 5' RACE reads in MiXCR, keeping a single row per CDR3 protein. The top ten hold 2.9% of the sample, which has tens of thousands of distinct CDR3 sequences, roughly 7% seen once. This clonotype was recorded many times. A junction end diverges from the germline sequence, so it may reflect a read error. The germline gives CDR1 MNHEY, CDR2 SVGAGI. The CDR3 sequence is 12 residues long. The time point here: sample taken at primary tumor resection. Extraction of whole RNA from tumor, nontumor lung or frozen PBMC preceded unsorted sequencing.

The sequenced sample was PBMCs, obtained at surgery. This rearrangement joins TRBV6-5 to TRBJ2-7; either TRBD1 or TRBD2 may fit D (5 bases each). This receptor was taken from a female donor with early-stage non-small cell lung cancer. The CDR3 is CASRGETGTADF. In DNA, the CDR3 is TGTGCCAGCAGGGGGGAAACCGGGACGGCAGACTTC.